One and the same sample provided the 14 T cell receptor beta chains below, sequenced in a study of siplizumab effects on memory and regulatory T cells. Generated by immunoSEQ multiplex PCR, the TCRdb table keeps only in-frame clones and is missing some. The table shows more than 85,000 clones, with around 90% occurring only once. Sequenced input: Tregs sorted from blood. The receptor set was obtained from a human donor in good health.

V usage is TRBV5-4 and J usage is TRBJ2-3, with D perhaps TRBD1 (5 bases). V lost 1 base and J lost 4, with 13 bases in between. The germline gives CDR1 SGHNT, CDR2 YYREEE (reference sequence). This CDR3 has 15 residues. DNA for the CDR3: TGTGCCAGCAGCTTGACAGGCCCCTTGGCAGATACGCAGTATTTT. Translated: CASSLTGPLADTQYF.

This rearrangement joins TRBV5-1 to TRBJ2-2, with D possibly being TRBD1 (6 bases). This CDR3 comprises 14 residues. From germline, CDR1 is SGHRS and CDR2 YFSETQ. V was trimmed by 3 bases and J by 1 base, leaving 7 bases between them. The CDR3 DNA reads as TGCGCCAGCAGCTGGGACAAGAACACCGGGGAGCTGTTTTTT. Translated, it gives CASSWDKNTGELFF.

V gene TRBV14 combines with J gene TRBJ1-1; 10 bases are a match to TRBD1. The trim removed 4 bases at V and 6 bases at J, leaving 8 bases unmatched. CDR3 length: 15 amino acids. The V gene's germline CDR1 is SGHDN and CDR2 FVKESK. The CDR3 DNA follows: TGTGCCAGCAGCCGACAGGGGGCCCGCGGGGCTGAAGCTTTCTTT. As protein: CASSRQGARGAEAFF.

This chain's CDR3 is CASRAGAISGNTIYF. The CDR3 DNA is TGTGCCAGCCGAGCGGGGGCTATCTCTGGAAACACCATATATTTT. The chain has TRBV28 and TRBJ1-3; perhaps TRBD1 as D (6 bases). Germline V gene data show CDR1 as MDHEN and CDR2 as SYDVKM. This CDR3 has 15 residues. Trimming took off 8 bases at V and 0 bases at J, with 14 bases between the two ends.

The count of this clone is one. The chain combines TRBV11-1 with TRBJ2-5, with D tentatively TRBD1 (6 bases). Germline-derived CDR1 and CDR2 are SGHAT and FQDESV (reference sequence). V lost 1 base to trimming and J lost 5 bases, with 14 bases between them. This CDR3 comprises 15 residues. CDR3 DNA sequence: TGTGCCAGCAGCTTAGGGGGGCGCGAGGAGGAGACCCAGTACTTC. Its protein is CASSLGGREEETQYF.

V is TRBV4-2 and J is TRBJ2-5; D might be TRBD1 or TRBD2, each matching 5 bases. This CDR3 comprises 15 residues. Germline loops: CDR1 LGHNA, CDR2 YNFKEQ. Trimming took 5 bases from V and 5 from J, leaving 18 bases between them. The CDR3 coding sequence is TGTGCCAGCAGCTCCCTGAGGGGTCCGGGGGAGACCCAGTACTTC. It yields the protein CASSSLRGPGETQYF.

The chain recombines TRBV14 with TRBJ2-5; 14 positions agree with TRBD2. V was pared by 4 bases and J by 1 base, with 5 bases of the junction left unmatched. CDR3 length: 17 amino acids. The germline gives CDR1 SGHDN, CDR2 FVKESK. In DNA, the CDR3 is TGTGCCAGCAGCCGCCGACTAGCGGGAGGGATCCAAGAGACCCAGTACTTC. Translating it yields CASSRRLAGGIQETQYF.

The chain combines TRBV28 with TRBJ1-2, with D unclear. Trimming pared 5 bases from V and 3 bases from J, leaving 13 bases between. The CDR3 loop spans 14 amino acids. Per germline, CDR1 MDHEN and CDR2 SYDVKM. CDR3 residues: CASSLLRQDYGYTF. The CDR3 DNA reads as TGTGCCAGCAGTCTACTGCGACAAGACTATGGCTACACCTTC.

The J gene is TRBJ1-1, the V gene TRBV19; perhaps TRBD1 as D (6 bases). Germline V gives CDR1 LNHDA, CDR2 SQIVND (reference sequence). Trimming left V 5 bases short and J 6 bases short, with 19 bases between. The CDR3 runs 15 residues. The CDR3 spells CASSGWGGGIPEAFF. As DNA, the CDR3 is TGTGCCAGTAGTGGCTGGGGAGGGGGAATCCCTGAAGCTTTCTTT.

With respect to this clone: Germline is not matched at one junction end, which may reflect a read error. The chain uses TRBV18 and TRBJ2-7; weak D call: TRBD1 (5 bases). Germline CDR1 is KGHSH and CDR2 is LQKENI. The CDR3 extends over 13 amino acids. The CDR3 here is CASSPQTAYEQYF. CDR3 DNA: TGTGCCAGCTCTCCACAGACAGCCTACGAGCAGTACTTC.

This clone has only one observation. The V call is TRBV9, the J call TRBJ2-5; D not resolved. V shed 0 bases and J shed 4 bases, with 7 bases lying between them. Germline V gene data show CDR1 as SGDLS and CDR2 as YYNGEE. The CDR3 contains 13 residues. CDR3 sequence reads: CASSVDPGETQYF. CDR3 bases: TGTGCCAGCAGCGTAGATCCGGGAGAGACCCAGTACTTC.

V usage is TRBV5-1 and J usage is TRBJ2-7, with D perhaps matching TRBD1 (6 bases). Trimming removed 4 bases at V and 1 base at J, with 15 bases between. The CDR3 runs to 15 residues. Per germline, CDR1 SGHRS and CDR2 YFSETQ. The CDR3 DNA follows: TGCGCCAGCAGCGCCGATCTAGGGGGATCCTACGAGCAGTACTTC. This encodes CASSADLGGSYEQYF.

This clone was seen a single time. The rearrangement joins TRBV7-9 to TRBJ1-5; 7 bases line up with TRBD1. CDR3 length: 17 amino acids. The junction had 18 bases not matched to a gene; V was cut back by 9 bases and J by 4 bases. Germline CDR1 reads SEHNR; CDR2 reads FQNEAQ (reference sequence). The CDR3 protein is CARRHTDGQVPNQPQHF. In DNA form, the CDR3 reads TGTGCCAGACGTCACACTGATGGACAGGTACCGAATCAGCCCCAGCATTTT. Supplemented by reference TRBV7-9 and TRBJ1-5, the full variable domain reads DTGVSQNPRHKITKRGQNVTFRCDPISEHNRLYWYRQTLGQGPEFLTYFQNEAQLEKSRLLSDRFSAERPKGSFSTLEIQRTEQGDSAMYLCARRHTDGQVPNQPQHFGDGTRLSIL.

The J gene is TRBJ2-7, the V gene TRBV19; TRBD1 might be the D (5 bases). V lost 5 bases and J lost 7, with 12 bases in between. Germline V lookup: CDR1 LNHDA, CDR2 SQIVND (reference sequence). The length of the CDR3 is 12 residues. The CDR3 protein is CASSHRQREQYF. The CDR3 DNA reads TGTGCCAGTAGTCACCGACAGCGAGAGCAGTACTTC.